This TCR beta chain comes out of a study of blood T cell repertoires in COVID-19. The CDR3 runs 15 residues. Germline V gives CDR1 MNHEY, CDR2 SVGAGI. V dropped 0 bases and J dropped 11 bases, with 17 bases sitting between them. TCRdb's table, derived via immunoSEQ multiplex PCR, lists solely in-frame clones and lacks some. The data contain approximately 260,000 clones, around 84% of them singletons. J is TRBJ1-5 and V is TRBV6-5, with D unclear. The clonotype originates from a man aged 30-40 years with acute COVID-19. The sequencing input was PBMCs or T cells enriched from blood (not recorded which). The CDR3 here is CASSYSIEGRSAQHF. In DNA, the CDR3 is TGTGCCAGCAGTTACTCGATTGAGGGTAGATCGGCCCAGCATTTT.